This TCR beta chain is drawn from a study of T cell responses to AZD1222 COVID-19 vaccine. Generated by immunoSEQ multiplex PCR, the TCRdb table keeps only in-frame clones and is missing some. The sample lists around 100,000 clones; 89% were seen once. Study observations and caveats: Females made up more of the donors, who were largely white British, and clonal diversity may have come out too low. Per reports, nearly half of all spike-specific TCRs target regions that are unmutated in variants.

A remark on this clone: Its cognate antigen is unknown.

The CDR3 contains 14 residues. From germline, CDR1 is SEHNR and CDR2 FQNEAQ (reference sequence). V lost 5 bases and J lost 3, with 11 bases in between. The chain is built from TRBV7-9 and TRBJ1-5; D uncertain. The sample here was peripheral blood, taken on day 0 of AZD1222 vaccination. This receptor was identified in an adult in good health. The CDR3 DNA sequence: TGTGCCAGCAGCCCCGATCGGGCCAATCAGCCCCAGCATTTT. The encoded protein is CASSPDRANQPQHF.